This T cell receptor beta chain was recorded in a study of T-cell memory formation after mild COVID-19. TCRdb passed the 5' RACE reads through MiXCR, listing each CDR3 protein once. This sample has around 200,000 distinct CDR3 sequences, with around 30% found just once. Study-wide results and limits: Shrinking CD4+ clones resided mostly in CM and EM, and CD8+ ones in EMRA. Whether day 37 second-wave clones are SARS-CoV-2-specific was not confirmed.

The CDR3 covers 19 residues. The trim removed 1 base at V and 7 bases at J, leaving 18 bases unmatched. Germline assignment: CDR1 SEHNR and CDR2 FQNEAQ (reference sequence). This clonotype occurred a few times. Antigen: not known. The chain combines TRBV7-9 with TRBJ2-1, with 8 bases aligning to TRBD2. This TCR was recovered from an adult woman who had mild COVID-19 (a few samples of this study predate the infection). Cell type and time point are not known. Sequences were obtained from PBMCs or a T cell subset sorted from them (not recorded which). The chain's CDR3 is CASSLGRLRVAGRVNEQFF. For the CDR3, the DNA is TGTGCCAGCAGCTTAGGGCGATTGCGAGTAGCGGGAAGGGTTAATGAGCAGTTCTTC.